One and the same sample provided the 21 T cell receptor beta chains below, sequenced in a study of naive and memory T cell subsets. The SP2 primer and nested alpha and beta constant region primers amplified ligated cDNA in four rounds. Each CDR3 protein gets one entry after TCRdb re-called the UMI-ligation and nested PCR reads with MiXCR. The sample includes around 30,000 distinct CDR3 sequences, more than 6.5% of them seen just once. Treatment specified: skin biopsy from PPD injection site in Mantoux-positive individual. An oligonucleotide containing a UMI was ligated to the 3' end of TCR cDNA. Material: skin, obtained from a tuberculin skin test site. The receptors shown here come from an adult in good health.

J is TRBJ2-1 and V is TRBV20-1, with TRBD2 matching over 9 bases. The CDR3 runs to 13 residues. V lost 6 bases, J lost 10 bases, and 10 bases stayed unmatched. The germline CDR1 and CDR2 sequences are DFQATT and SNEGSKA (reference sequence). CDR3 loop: CSARGGGAREQFF. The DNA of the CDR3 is TGCAGTGCGCGGGGCGGGGGGGCGAGGGAGCAGTTCTTC.

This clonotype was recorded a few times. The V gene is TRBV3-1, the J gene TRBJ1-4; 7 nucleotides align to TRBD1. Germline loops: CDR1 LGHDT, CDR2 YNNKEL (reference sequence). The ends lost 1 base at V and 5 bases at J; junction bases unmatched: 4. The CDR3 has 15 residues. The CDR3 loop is CASSQGRGRNEKLFF. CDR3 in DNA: TGTGCCAGCAGCCAAGGGAGGGGGCGAAATGAAAAACTGTTTTTT.

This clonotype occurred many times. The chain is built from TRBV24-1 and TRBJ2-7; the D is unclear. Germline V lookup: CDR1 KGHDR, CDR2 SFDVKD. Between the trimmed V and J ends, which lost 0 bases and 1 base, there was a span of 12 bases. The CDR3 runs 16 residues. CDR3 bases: TGTGCCACCAGTGATTTGCATGTCCCCGTATCCTACGAGCAGTACTTC. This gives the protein CATSDLHVPVSYEQYF.

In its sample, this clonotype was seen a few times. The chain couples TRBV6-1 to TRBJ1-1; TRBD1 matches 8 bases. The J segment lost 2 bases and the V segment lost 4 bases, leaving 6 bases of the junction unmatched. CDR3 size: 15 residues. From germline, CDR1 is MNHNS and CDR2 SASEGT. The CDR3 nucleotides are TGTGCCAGCAGTGCCCAGGGGGCGGGTAACACTGAAGCTTTCTTT. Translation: CASSAQGAGNTEAFF.

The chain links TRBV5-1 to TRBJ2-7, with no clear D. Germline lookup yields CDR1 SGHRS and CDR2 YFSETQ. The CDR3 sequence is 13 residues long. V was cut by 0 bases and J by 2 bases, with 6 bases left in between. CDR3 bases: TGCGCCAGCAGCTTGGAGGTCCCCTACGAGCAGTACTTC. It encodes CASSLEVPYEQYF.

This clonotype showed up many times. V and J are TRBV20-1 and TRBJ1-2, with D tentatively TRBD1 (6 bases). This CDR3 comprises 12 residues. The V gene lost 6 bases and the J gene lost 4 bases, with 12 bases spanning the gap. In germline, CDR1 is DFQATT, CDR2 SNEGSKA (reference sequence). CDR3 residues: CSAPTGFYGYTF. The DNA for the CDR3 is TGCAGTGCACCGACAGGATTCTATGGCTACACCTTC.

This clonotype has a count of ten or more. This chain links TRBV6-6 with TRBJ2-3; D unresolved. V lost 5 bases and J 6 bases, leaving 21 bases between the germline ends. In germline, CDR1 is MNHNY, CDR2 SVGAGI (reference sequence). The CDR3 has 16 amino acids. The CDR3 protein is CASSPMAALATDTQYF. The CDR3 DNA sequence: TGTGCCAGCAGTCCCATGGCTGCTCTGGCGACGGATACGCAGTATTTT.

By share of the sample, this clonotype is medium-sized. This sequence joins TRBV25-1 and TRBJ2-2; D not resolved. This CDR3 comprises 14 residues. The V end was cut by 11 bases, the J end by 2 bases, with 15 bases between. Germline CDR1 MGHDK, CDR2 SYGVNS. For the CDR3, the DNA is TGTGCCTCGCCAGTTCCTTTTAACACCGGGGAGCTGTTTTTT. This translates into CASPVPFNTGELFF.

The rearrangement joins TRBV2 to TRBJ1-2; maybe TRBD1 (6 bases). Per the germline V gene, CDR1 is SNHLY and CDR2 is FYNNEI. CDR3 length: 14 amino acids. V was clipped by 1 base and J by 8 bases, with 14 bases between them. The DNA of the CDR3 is TGTGCCAGCAGTGAAGAAGCGGGGGCAGTCGGCTACACCTTC. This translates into CASSEEAGAVGYTF.

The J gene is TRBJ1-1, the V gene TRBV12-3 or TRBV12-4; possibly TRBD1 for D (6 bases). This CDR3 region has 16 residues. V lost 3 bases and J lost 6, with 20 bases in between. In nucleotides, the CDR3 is TGTGCCAGCAGTTTTGGGTCCCCTCATTCAGGGGCTGAAGCTTTCTTT. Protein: CASSFGSPHSGAEAFF.

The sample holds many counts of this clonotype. The DNA for the CDR3 is TGCGCCAGCAGCACACAGGGGAGGGGTACGCAGTATTTT. It encodes CASSTQGRGTQYF. This chain connects TRBV5-1 to TRBJ2-3; D may match TRBD1 or TRBD2 (7 bases each). Trimming pared 4 bases from V and 8 bases from J, leaving 14 bases between. The CDR3 contains 13 residues. In germline, CDR1 is SGHRS, CDR2 YFSETQ.

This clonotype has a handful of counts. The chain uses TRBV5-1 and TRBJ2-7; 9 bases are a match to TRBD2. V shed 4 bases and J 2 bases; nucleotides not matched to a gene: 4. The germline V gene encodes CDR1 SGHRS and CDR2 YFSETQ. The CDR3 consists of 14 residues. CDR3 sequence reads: CASSMGLAPYEQYF. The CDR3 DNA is TGCGCCAGCAGCATGGGACTAGCCCCCTACGAGCAGTACTTC.

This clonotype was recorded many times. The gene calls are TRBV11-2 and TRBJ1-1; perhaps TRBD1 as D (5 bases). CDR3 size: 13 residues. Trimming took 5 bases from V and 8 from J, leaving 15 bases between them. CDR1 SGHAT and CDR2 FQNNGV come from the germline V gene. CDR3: CASSPETETEAFF. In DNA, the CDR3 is TGTGCCAGCAGCCCCGAGACAGAAACGGAAGCTTTCTTT.

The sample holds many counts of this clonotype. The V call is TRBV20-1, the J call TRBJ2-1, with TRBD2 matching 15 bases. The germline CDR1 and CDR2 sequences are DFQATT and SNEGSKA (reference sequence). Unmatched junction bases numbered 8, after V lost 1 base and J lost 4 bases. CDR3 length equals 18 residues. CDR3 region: CSARGGGLAGGRYNEQFF. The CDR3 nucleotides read TGCAGTGCTAGAGGCGGAGGACTAGCGGGGGGGAGGTACAATGAGCAGTTCTTC.

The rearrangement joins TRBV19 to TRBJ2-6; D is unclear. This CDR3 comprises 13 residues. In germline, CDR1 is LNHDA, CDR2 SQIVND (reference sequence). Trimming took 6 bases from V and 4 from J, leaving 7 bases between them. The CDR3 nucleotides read TGTGCCAGTAGCCCTTCAGGGGCCAACGTCCTGACTTTC. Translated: CASSPSGANVLTF.

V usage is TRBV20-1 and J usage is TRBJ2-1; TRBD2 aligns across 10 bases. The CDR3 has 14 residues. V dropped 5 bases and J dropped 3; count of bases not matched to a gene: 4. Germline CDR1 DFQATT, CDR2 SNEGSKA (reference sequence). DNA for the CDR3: TGCAGTGCTGTAGCGGGGGGCTTCTACAATGAGCAGTTCTTC. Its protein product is CSAVAGGFYNEQFF.

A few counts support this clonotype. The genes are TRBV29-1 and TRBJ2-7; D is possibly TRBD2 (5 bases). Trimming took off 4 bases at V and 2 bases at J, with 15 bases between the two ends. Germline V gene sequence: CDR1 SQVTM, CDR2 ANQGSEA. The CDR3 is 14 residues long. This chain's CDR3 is CSVVSSEGTYEQYF. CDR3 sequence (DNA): TGCAGCGTTGTAAGCAGTGAGGGAACCTACGAGCAGTACTTC.

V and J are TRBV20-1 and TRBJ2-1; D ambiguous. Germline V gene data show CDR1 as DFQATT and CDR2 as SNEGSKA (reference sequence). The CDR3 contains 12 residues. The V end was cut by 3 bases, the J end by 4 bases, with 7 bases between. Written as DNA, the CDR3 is TGCAGTGCTAGGGGCGGATACAATGAGCAGTTCTTC. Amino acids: CSARGGYNEQFF.

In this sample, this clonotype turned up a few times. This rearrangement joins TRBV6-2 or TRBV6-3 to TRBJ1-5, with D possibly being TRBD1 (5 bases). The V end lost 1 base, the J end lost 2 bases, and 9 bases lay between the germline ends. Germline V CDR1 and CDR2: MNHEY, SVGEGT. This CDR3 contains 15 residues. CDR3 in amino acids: CASSYYTGGNQPQHF. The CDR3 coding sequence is TGTGCCAGCAGTTACTATACAGGTGGCAATCAGCCCCAGCATTTT.

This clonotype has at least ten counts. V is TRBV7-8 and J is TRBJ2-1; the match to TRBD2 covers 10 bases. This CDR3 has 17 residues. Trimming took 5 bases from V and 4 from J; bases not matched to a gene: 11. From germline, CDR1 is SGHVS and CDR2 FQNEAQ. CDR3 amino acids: CASSPRTSGAGYNEQFF. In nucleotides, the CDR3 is TGTGCCAGCAGCCCACGGACTAGCGGCGCTGGTTACAATGAGCAGTTCTTC. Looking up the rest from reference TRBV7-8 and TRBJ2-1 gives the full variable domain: GAGVSQSPRYKVAKRGQDVALRCDPISGHVSLFWYQQALGQGPEFLTYFQNEAQLDKSGLPSDRFFAERPEGSVSTLKIQRTQQEDSAVYLCASSPRTSGAGYNEQFFGPGTRLTVL.

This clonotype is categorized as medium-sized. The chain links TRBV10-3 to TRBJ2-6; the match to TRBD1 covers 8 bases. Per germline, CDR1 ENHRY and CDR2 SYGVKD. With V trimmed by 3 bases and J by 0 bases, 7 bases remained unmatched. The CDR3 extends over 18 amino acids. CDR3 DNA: TGTGCCATCAGTGATTTCGGGACAGGCCGCTCTGGGGCCAACGTCCTGACTTTC. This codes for CAISDFGTGRSGANVLTF.